The 15 T cell receptor beta chains below come from one sample, sequenced in a study of T cell repertoires in ileal Crohn's disease. Sequenced by immunoSEQ multiplex PCR; TCRdb stores in-frame clones only, minus some. Of approximately 27,000 clones listed, about 81% are singletons. Sequenced material: ileal tissue. These TCRs come from an adult with Crohn's disease.

The J gene is TRBJ1-5, the V gene TRBV30; 7 nucleotides align to TRBD1. With 2 bases clipped from V and 7 bases from J, the junction kept 5 bases outside the gene matches. Per germline, CDR1 GTSNPN and CDR2 SVGIG (reference sequence). The CDR3 is made up of 13 amino acids. CDR3 region: CAWSPQGNQPQHF. The CDR3 nucleotides are TGTGCCTGGAGTCCACAGGGGAACCAGCCCCAGCATTTT.

This clone appeared a single time. This chain uses TRBV5-1 with TRBJ2-7; D remains unclear. V shed 0 bases and J shed 1 base, with 5 bases lying between them. The CDR3 has 13 amino acids. Germline assignment: CDR1 SGHRS and CDR2 YFSETQ. The CDR3 DNA is TGCGCCAGCAGCTTGGAACAGTCCTACGAGCAGTACTTC. The encoded protein is CASSLEQSYEQYF.

This chain links TRBV18 with TRBJ1-2, with 7 nucleotides matching TRBD1. CDR3 size: 13 residues. Germline loops: CDR1 KGHSH, CDR2 LQKENI. The V gene end was trimmed by 4 bases and the J gene end by 3 bases; junction bases not matched to a gene: 2. The CDR3 here is CASSLQGDYGYTF. CDR3 nucleotide sequence: TGTGCCAGCTCACTCCAGGGGGACTATGGCTACACCTTC.

The V gene is TRBV5-4, the J gene TRBJ1-2; D unresolved. V was clipped by 5 bases and J by 5 bases, with 10 bases between them. CDR3 length: 12 residues. The germline CDR1 and CDR2 sequences are SGHNT and YYREEE (reference sequence). The CDR3 protein is CASSQNSYGYTF. The DNA for the CDR3 is TGTGCCAGCAGTCAAAACTCATATGGCTACACCTTC.

The V call is TRBV9, the J call TRBJ1-3; D may be TRBD1 (5 bases). Germline lookup yields CDR1 SGDLS and CDR2 YYNGEE. The germline V and J ends were trimmed by 0 bases and 0 bases, with 10 bases remaining between them. The CDR3 sequence is 16 residues long. Written as DNA, the CDR3 is TGTGCCAGCAGCGTAGAGGGACTGAACTCTGGAAACACCATATATTTT. This encodes CASSVEGLNSGNTIYF.

The chain employs TRBV11-2 and TRBJ1-1; TRBD1 matches 7 bases. CDR1 and CDR2 from the germline V gene are SGHAT and FQNNGV. The ends lost 4 bases at V and 11 bases at J; junction bases unmatched: 7. The CDR3 length is 12 residues. CDR3 nucleotides: TGTGCCAGCAGCTCATTGACAGGGAAGGCTTTCTTT. Translation: CASSSLTGKAFF.

The rearrangement links TRBV7-9 to TRBJ1-4; no firm D call. The germline V and J ends were trimmed by 3 bases and 8 bases, with 10 bases remaining between them. Per germline, CDR1 SEHNR and CDR2 FQNEAQ (reference sequence). The CDR3 sequence is 13 residues long. The CDR3 region is CASSLYSTEKLFF. The CDR3 DNA is TGTGCCAGCAGCTTGTATAGTACGGAAAAACTGTTTTTT.

The chain recombines TRBV2 with TRBJ2-3, with D tentatively TRBD2 (5 bases). Germline V gene sequence: CDR1 SNHLY, CDR2 FYNNEI. Trimming cost V 6 bases and J 6 bases, with 13 bases left between them. The CDR3 consists of 13 residues. CDR3 nucleotide sequence: TGTGCCAGCAGGGAGAGGGCCTCGGATACGCAGTATTTT. This sequence encodes CASRERASDTQYF.

This sequence joins TRBV2 and TRBJ2-1; D is perhaps TRBD2 (7 bases). Trimming pared 6 bases from V and 10 bases from J, leaving 16 bases between. This CDR3 comprises 13 residues. Per the germline V gene, CDR1 is SNHLY and CDR2 is FYNNEI. The CDR3 sequence: CASRGGGRREQFF. CDR3 DNA: TGTGCCAGCAGGGGAGGGGGGAGGAGGGAGCAGTTCTTC.

V usage is TRBV5-1 and J usage is TRBJ2-5, with D tentatively TRBD1 (6 bases). From germline, CDR1 is SGHRS and CDR2 YFSETQ. This CDR3 spans 14 amino acids. Trimming took off 2 bases at V and 2 bases at J, with 10 bases between the two ends. The CDR3 DNA follows: TGCGCCAGCAGCTTCCAAGGACAGCAAGAGACCCAGTACTTC. Protein sequence: CASSFQGQQETQYF.

The CDR3 here is CASGGQRNTEAFF. DNA of the CDR3: TGTGCCAGCGGGGGACAGAGGAACACTGAAGCTTTCTTT. The genes are TRBV2 and TRBJ1-1; 7 bases agree with TRBD1. The V gene end was trimmed by 8 bases and the J gene end by 1 base; junction bases not matched to a gene: 4. CDR1 is SNHLY and CDR2 is FYNNEI in the germline V gene. This CDR3 is built from 13 residues.

V gene TRBV5-1 combines with J gene TRBJ1-1; perhaps TRBD1 as D (6 bases). Germline values: CDR1 SGHRS, CDR2 YFSETQ. The CDR3 is 15 residues long. The V gene lost 6 bases and the J gene lost 5 bases, with 20 bases spanning the gap. DNA of the CDR3: TGCGCCAGCACTAATCCAGGGGCGCTGAGGACTGAAGCTTTCTTT. This codes for CASTNPGALRTEAFF.

The chain uses TRBV27 and TRBJ1-5; D gene ambiguous. Trimming took off 5 bases at V and 7 bases at J, with 12 bases between the two ends. Germline V gene sequence: CDR1 MNHEY, CDR2 SMNVEV (reference sequence). CDR3 size: 13 residues. The CDR3 DNA follows: TGTGCCAGCAGTCCTCGGTTAGAGCAGCCCCAGCATTTT. Translated, it gives CASSPRLEQPQHF.

The chain employs TRBV7-9 and TRBJ2-6; D may be TRBD2 (6 bases). Germline V gene lookup returns CDR1 SEHNR and CDR2 FQNEAQ (reference sequence). The V end lost 4 bases, the J end lost 2 bases, and 12 bases lay between the germline ends. The CDR3 runs to 16 residues. This CDR3 reads CASSSNPGAGANVLTF. CDR3 sequence (DNA): TGTGCCAGCAGCTCCAATCCGGGGGCTGGGGCCAACGTCCTGACTTTC.

This chain connects TRBV9 to TRBJ1-1; D possibly corresponds to TRBD1 (6 bases). V gave up 0 bases and J gave up 0 bases, with 12 bases separating them. The CDR3 has 16 residues. Germline-derived CDR1 and CDR2 are SGDLS and YYNGEE. Written as DNA, the CDR3 is TGTGCCAGCAGCGTAGCTACAGGGACGATGAACACTGAAGCTTTCTTT. It encodes CASSVATGTMNTEAFF.